Given below is one TCR beta chain in context. The antigen remains unidentified. The library was made from cDNA and included unique molecular identifiers. TCRdb recomputed calls from the PCR reads with MiXCR, one row per CDR3 protein. This sample yields 650,000 to 850,000 distinct CDR3 sequences, of which about half are seen a single time; 4.9% belongs to the top ten. This sample was included in a study of post-analysis software for immune sequencing data. General study points: Compared with controls, patients had more of about five TRBV segments, including TRBV5-6, TRBV5-1 and TRBV20-1.

CDR3 length: 13 residues. The V gene lost 0 bases and the J gene lost 6 bases, with 5 bases spanning the gap. Germline V gene lookup returns CDR1 SGHVS and CDR2 FNYEAQ. J is TRBJ2-2 and V is TRBV7-6; the D gene could be TRBD1 or TRBD2 (5 bases each). The receptor's source is a girl between 5 and 17 years old with multiple sclerosis. Sequencing used blood. DNA of the CDR3: TGTGCCAGCAGCTTAGCGGGGGCCGGGGAGCTGTTTTTT. Its protein is CASSLAGAGELFF.